Many counts were recorded for the clone carrying this TCR beta chain. Its target is unknown. These data originate in a study of regulatory T cells in long-lasting Graves disease. Notes on the study in general: Persistent disease exhibited a predilection for TRBV28, TRBJ1-2 and TRBJ2-5. Graves' patients with persistent disease showed TCR diversity lower than patients newly diagnosed.

CDR1 SQVTM and CDR2 ANQGSEA come from the germline V gene. The CDR3 spans 12 residues. Trimming shortened V by 3 bases and J by 2 bases, and 7 bases separated the two germline ends. Combining iRepertoire HTBI primers with Arm-PCR of CDR3 regions, the authors built TCR beta libraries. TCRdb passed the multiplex PCR reads through MiXCR, listing each CDR3 protein once. The data show hundreds of thousands of distinct CDR3 sequences, with around a fifth seen just once and more than 6% held by the top ten. The time point here: persistent/refractory GD, antithyroid drugs over 5 years with positive TRAb. Isolated PBMC RNA provided the starting material for the TCR library. American Thyroid Association guidelines were used to diagnose Graves' disease. EDTA tubes received roughly 9 milliliters of collected peripheral blood.

V usage is TRBV29-1 and J usage is TRBJ1-2, with D tentatively TRBD1 (6 bases). Sequenced material: peripheral blood mononuclear cells (PBMCs), taken when the disease was refractory, from a patient treated with antithyroid drugs. The TCR originated in a female donor with Graves disease. CDR3 amino acids: CSVDGTNYGYTF. The DNA for the CDR3 is TGCAGCGTTGATGGGACAAACTATGGCTACACCTTC.